This paragraph covers one T cell receptor beta chain sequence. The antigen remains undetermined. This entry is derived from a study of CXCR3-negative and CXCR3-positive naive CD8 T cells. Whole-study findings and limits: Freshly isolated PBMCs were used in most assays, given partial CXCR3 loss after freezing. CXCR3-positive naive cells had more hydrophobic TRB CDR3s than CXCR3-negative naive cells. TRBV-TRBJ usage was alike in naive CXCR3-negative and CXCR3-positive cells but differed in memory cells. Surface CD5 looked about the same in the naive subsets, so the authors worked out TCR strength from TRB CDR3 properties.

The TRB cDNA libraries were prepared by 5' RACE with UMI labels. TCRdb re-called the 5' RACE reads and catalogs CDR3 proteins one per entry, DNA excluded. This repertoire comprises more than 80,000 distinct CDR3 sequences; its ten largest clones make up less than 0.85%. The sequence was collected from a human donor in good health. Some clones in this sample may be carry-over from other donors' samples. Input material: naive CXCR3+ CD8+ T cells from blood. Subset indicated: CD45RO-CCR7+CD27+CD95- naive CD8+ T cells expressing CXCR3 (TNR3+).

The CDR3 spells CASSFRDYEQFF. J is TRBJ2-1 and V is TRBV28; TCRdb calls TRBD1, which cannot be checked without DNA. Germline CDR1 and CDR2: MDHEN and SYDVKM. The CDR3 loop spans 12 amino acids.